The present entry profiles one T cell receptor beta chain with its context. The trim removed 4 bases at V and 2 bases at J, leaving 11 bases unmatched. CDR3 length: 16 amino acids. Looked up from germline, CDR1 is SQVTM and CDR2 is ANQGSEA. The data stem from a study of blood T cell repertoires in COVID-19. Study-wide background: Researchers got acute and convalescent COVID-19 samples from the United States, Italy and Spain. PBMCs, B-cell-depleted T cells, or T cells provided the cDNA or gDNA that made up the material.

Authors' data handling: From reference gene primer amplification, estimates of nucleated cell counts were derived. Using immunoSEQ multiplex PCR, the repertoire was profiled, and TCRdb retains in-frame clones only, with some absent. The DNA gave D and trimming, while V, J and clone size come from that table. The sample lists under 450,000 clones, 86% seen once, with about 7.6% in the top ten. The sequence was collected from a woman aged 55-70 years with COVID-19, enrolled during active disease. The rearrangement links TRBV29-1 to TRBJ1-2; 9 bases line up with TRBD1. Sequences were obtained from peripheral blood. The CDR3 reads CSVAGGGQGPNYGYTF. CDR3 in DNA: TGCAGCGTTGCAGGGGGGGGACAGGGACCGAACTATGGCTACACCTTC.